This T cell receptor (beta chain) was identified during a study of cytomegalovirus exposure and HLA in healthy donors. Germline CDR1 reads KGHSH; CDR2 reads LQKENI. This CDR3 region has 12 residues. Trimming took 6 bases from V and 7 from J; bases not matched to a gene: 4. The PCR had 60 Vbeta and 13 Jbeta primers. Clones were read by immunoSEQ multiplex PCR, and TCRdb kept only the in-frame ones, dropping some. The data show approximately 170,000 clones, just under 80% seen once. On this clone itself: Its target is not known.

Healthy donors of bone marrow made up the group. Notes on the study in general: Versus the roughly 700-donor mean, an Asian-associated ancestry cluster reportedly showed fewer N-insertions in a later analysis. Within a later analysis, the majority of CMV-associated TCR beta chains appeared HLA-restricted. TCR beta chains associated with HLA were, in a later analysis, more clonally expanded than equally common others.

The chain is built from TRBV18 and TRBJ2-7, with 9 bases aligning to TRBD1. The sequencing input was PBMCs. The source of this sequence is a woman between 40 and 50 years old in good health and CMV-seropositive. CDR3 sequence (DNA): TGTGCCAGCTCGGGACAGGGCTTGGAGCAGTACTTC. Translating gives CASSGQGLEQYF. The whole variable domain, remainder taken from reference TRBV18 and TRBJ2-7, is NAGVMQNPRHLVRRRGQEARLRCSPMKGHSHVYWYRQLPEEGLKFMVYLQKENIIDESGMPKERFSAEFPKEGPSILRIQQVVRGDSAAYFCASSGQGLEQYFGPGTRLTVT.